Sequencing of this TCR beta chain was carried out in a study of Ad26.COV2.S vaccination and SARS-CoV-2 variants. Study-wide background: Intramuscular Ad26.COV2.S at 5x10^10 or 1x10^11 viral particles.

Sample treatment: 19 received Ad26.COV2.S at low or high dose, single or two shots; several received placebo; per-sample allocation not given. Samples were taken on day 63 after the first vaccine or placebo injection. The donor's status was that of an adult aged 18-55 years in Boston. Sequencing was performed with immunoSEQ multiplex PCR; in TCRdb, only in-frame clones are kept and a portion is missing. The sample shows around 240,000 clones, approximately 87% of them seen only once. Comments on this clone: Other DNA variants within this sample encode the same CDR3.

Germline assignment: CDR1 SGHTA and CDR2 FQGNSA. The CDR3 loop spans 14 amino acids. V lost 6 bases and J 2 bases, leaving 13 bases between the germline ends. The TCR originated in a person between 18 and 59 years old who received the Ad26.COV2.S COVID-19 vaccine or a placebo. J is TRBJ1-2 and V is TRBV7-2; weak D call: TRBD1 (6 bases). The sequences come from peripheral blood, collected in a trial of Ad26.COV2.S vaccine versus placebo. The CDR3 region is CASSPSGVNYGYTF. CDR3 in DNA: TGTGCCAGCAGTCCATCAGGGGTGAACTATGGCTACACCTTC.